These 28 T cell receptor beta chains were all obtained from the same sample, sequenced in a study of radiation and T cells in renal cell carcinoma. Method: immunoSEQ multiplex PCR; TCRdb's copy keeps in-frame clones and lacks some. There are fewer than 200,000 clones in the sample; less than 90% occur only once, and 11% lies in the top ten. Documented time point: blood 4 weeks post-SBRT, at nephrectomy. The treatment here: 15 Gy SBRT to primary tumor, nephrectomy 4 weeks later. The sequenced sample was blood, obtained from a patient whose treatment included radiotherapy and nephrectomy. All receptors come from a woman between 50 and 59 years old with renal cell carcinoma.

The chain carries TRBV7-8 and TRBJ2-7; D remains ambiguous. The V gene's germline CDR1 is SGHVS and CDR2 FQNEAQ. The CDR3 contains 12 residues. V lost 6 bases and J 7 bases, leaving 13 bases between the germline ends. The CDR3 DNA reads as TGTGCCAGCAGTCCGGACGGTGGGGAGCAGTACTTC. Translating gives CASSPDGGEQYF.

This clone was observed a single time. The rearrangement links TRBV5-6 to TRBJ1-6; D is ambiguous. The CDR3 covers 12 residues. Germline CDR1 reads SGHDT; CDR2 reads YYEEEE. The V end was cut by 3 bases, the J end by 7 bases, with 5 bases between. The CDR3 bases are TGTGCCAGCAGCTCCCCCAATTCACCCCTCCACTTT. This sequence encodes CASSSPNSPLHF.

The chain is built from TRBV5-1 and TRBJ2-2, with D possibly being TRBD1 (5 bases). Trimming removed 0 bases at V and 4 bases at J, with 13 bases between. The germline V gene encodes CDR1 SGHRS and CDR2 YFSETQ. The CDR3 length is 16 residues. The CDR3 bases are TGCGCCAGCAGCTTGGTTTCAGGGCGTTCCACCGGGGAGCTGTTTTTT. Translating gives CASSLVSGRSTGELFF.

The CDR3 DNA follows: TGTGCCAGCAATGAGGGACTAGCGGGGGGAACAGATACGCAGTATTTT. It translates to CASNEGLAGGTDTQYF. The rearrangement uses TRBV2 and TRBJ2-3; 15 nucleotides agree with TRBD2. With V trimmed by 7 bases and J by 3 bases, 5 bases remained unmatched. CDR1 and CDR2 (germline): SNHLY, FYNNEI. This CDR3 has 16 amino acids.

The gene calls are TRBV4-1 and TRBJ2-2; D is unresolved. CDR1 and CDR2 from the germline V gene are MGHRA and YSYEKL. V dropped 4 bases and J dropped 7 bases, with 7 bases sitting between them. This CDR3 comprises 12 residues. The CDR3 spells CASSRRNGELFF. CDR3 nucleotides: TGCGCCAGCAGCCGTCGGAACGGGGAGCTGTTTTTT.

The chain recombines TRBV9 with TRBJ1-1, with TRBD1 matching 10 bases. Trimming cost V 2 bases and J 4 bases; bases outside gene matches: 2. The CDR3 totals 14 residues. Germline CDR1 reads SGDLS; CDR2 reads YYNGEE. DNA of the CDR3: TGTGCCAGCAGCGTGACAGGGGGCCCCACTGAAGCTTTCTTT. It encodes CASSVTGGPTEAFF.

On this clone: The germline gene is not matched at one end of the junction; a read error may be the cause. V usage is TRBV5-1 and J usage is TRBJ2-1; D may be TRBD1 (5 bases). The CDR3 has 12 amino acids. The germline V gene encodes CDR1 SGHRS and CDR2 YFSETQ. The CDR3 nucleotides are TGCGCCAGCAGACCGTTGGACAAAGAGCAGTTCTTC. This encodes CASRPLDKEQFF. Looking up the rest from reference TRBV5-1 and TRBJ2-1 gives the full variable domain: KAGVTQTPRYLIKTRGQQVTLSCSPISGHRSVSWYQQTPGQGLQFLFEYFSETQRNKGNFPGRFSGRQFSNSRSEMNVSTLELGDSALYLCASRPLDKEQFFGPGTRLTVL.

V gene TRBV6-5 combines with J gene TRBJ1-1; 9 bases agree with TRBD1. Germline V gene lookup returns CDR1 MNHEY and CDR2 SVGAGI. Losses at the gene ends were 6 bases for V and 6 bases for J; bases not matched to a gene: 11. CDR3 length: 15 residues. CDR3: CASSYGTGRGPEAFF. CDR3 bases: TGTGCCAGCAGCTATGGGACAGGGAGAGGCCCTGAAGCTTTCTTT.

The chain couples TRBV5-1 to TRBJ2-5; no clear D gene. Germline loops: CDR1 SGHRS, CDR2 YFSETQ. The CDR3 consists of 14 residues. Trimming pared 0 bases from V and 4 bases from J, leaving 10 bases between. The CDR3: CASSLGRVPETQYF. The CDR3, as DNA: TGCGCCAGCAGCTTGGGTAGGGTACCAGAGACCCAGTACTTC.

The chain uses TRBV29-1 and TRBJ1-2; D not resolved. Germline V gene lookup returns CDR1 SQVTM and CDR2 ANQGSEA. The CDR3 is 12 residues long. Deletions cut 3 bases from V and 5 bases from J, with 10 bases between. The CDR3 DNA is TGCAGCGTTGAGCGGGTGAGGTATGGCTACACCTTC. Its translation is CSVERVRYGYTF.

V gene TRBV19 combines with J gene TRBJ1-1; D is unresolved. CDR3 length: 15 amino acids. V gave up 7 bases and J gave up 1 base, with 16 bases separating them. CDR1 is LNHDA and CDR2 is SQIVND in the germline V gene (reference sequence). The CDR3 loop is CASMSYTLRNTEAFF. The DNA for the CDR3 is TGTGCCAGTATGAGCTACACCCTAAGGAACACTGAAGCTTTCTTT.

V gene TRBV7-2 combines with J gene TRBJ1-1, with unresolved D. Germline V CDR1 and CDR2: SGHTA, FQGNSA. The length of the CDR3 is 14 residues. V lost 2 bases and J lost 1, with 8 bases in between. Here the CDR3 reads CASSLRAGNTEAFF. The DNA for the CDR3 is TGTGCCAGCAGCTTAAGGGCAGGGAACACTGAAGCTTTCTTT.

This chain links TRBV4-1 with TRBJ2-3, with D perhaps matching TRBD1 or TRBD2 (5 bases each). The ends were cut back, 3 bases at V and 11 bases at J, with 9 bases in the middle. The CDR3 covers 11 residues. Germline V gene sequence: CDR1 MGHRA, CDR2 YSYEKL. The CDR3 nucleotides are TGCGCCAGCAGCCAGGGGACGGAGCAGTATTTT. This translates into CASSQGTEQYF.

The V call is TRBV4-2, the J call TRBJ1-2, with 9 bases aligning to TRBD1. The length of the CDR3 is 17 residues. J lost 3 bases, V lost 3 bases, and 11 bases had no gene match. Germline V gene lookup returns CDR1 LGHNA and CDR2 YNFKEQ. CDR3 DNA sequence: TGTGCCAGCAGCCACCTCTTACAGGGGGCGCGGGACTATGGCTACACCTTC. Its translation: CASSHLLQGARDYGYTF.

This clone was picked up one time. This sequence joins TRBV5-8 and TRBJ1-5; D unclear. Germline CDR1 is SGHTS and CDR2 is YDEGEE. V lost 2 bases, J lost 6 bases, and 12 bases lay in between. The CDR3 spans 14 residues. CDR3 loop: CASSLNWGPQPQHF. The CDR3 nucleotides read TGTGCCAGCAGCTTAAATTGGGGTCCTCAGCCCCAGCATTTT. The full variable domain, with the rest looked up from reference TRBV5-8 and TRBJ1-5, is EAGVTQSPTHLIKTRGQQATLRCSPISGHTSVYWYQQALGLGLQFLLWYDEGEERNRGNFPPRFSGRQFPNYSSELNVNALELEDSALYLCASSLNWGPQPQHFGDGTRLSIL.

This clone was detected a few times. The chain recombines TRBV9 with TRBJ1-1; D remains ambiguous. V shed 0 bases and J shed 1 base, with 4 bases lying between them. This CDR3 has 13 amino acids. The V gene's germline CDR1 is SGDLS and CDR2 YYNGEE. For the CDR3, the DNA is TGTGCCAGCAGCGTAGAACCGAACACTGAAGCTTTCTTT. Its translation is CASSVEPNTEAFF.

V and J are TRBV7-2 and TRBJ2-3; D ambiguous. Germline lookup yields CDR1 SGHTA and CDR2 FQGNSA. The CDR3 length is 15 residues. Trimming took off 0 bases at V and 0 bases at J, with 7 bases between the two ends. CDR3 region: CASSLARVSTDTQYF. The CDR3 coding sequence is TGTGCCAGCAGCTTAGCTCGGGTTAGCACAGATACGCAGTATTTT.

V and J are TRBV29-1 and TRBJ2-7; no clear D gene. V was clipped by 4 bases and J by 3 bases, with 13 bases between them. Germline V gene data show CDR1 as SQVTM and CDR2 as ANQGSEA. The CDR3 is 13 residues long. The CDR3 sequence is CSVGVILGYEQYF. As DNA, the CDR3 is TGCAGCGTTGGGGTCATATTGGGCTACGAGCAGTACTTC.

CDR3 protein: CASSPYHPGNYGYTF. The CDR3 DNA reads TGCGCCAGCAGCCCGTATCACCCCGGTAACTATGGCTACACCTTC. The chain uses TRBV5-1 and TRBJ1-2; D is ambiguous. Looked up from germline, CDR1 is SGHRS and CDR2 is YFSETQ. V dropped 4 bases and J dropped 1 base, with 14 bases sitting between them. This CDR3 has 15 residues.

The CDR3 bases are TGTGCCAGCAGCCGACAAGCCTCTGGGGCCAACGTCCTGACTTTC. Its translation is CASSRQASGANVLTF. The chain employs TRBV6-6 and TRBJ2-6; D unclear. The germline V gene has CDR1 MNHNY and CDR2 SVGAGI (reference sequence). CDR3 size: 15 residues. V lost 6 bases and J lost 0, with 9 bases in between.

The CDR3 region has the DNA TGTGCCAGCAGATATATAGCGGGGGGACAAGAGACCCAGTACTTC. The encoded protein is CASRYIAGGQETQYF. The chain carries TRBV7-9 and TRBJ2-5; 10 bases are shared with TRBD2. The ends lost 6 bases at V and 2 bases at J; junction bases unmatched: 6. Per the germline V gene, CDR1 is SEHNR and CDR2 is FQNEAQ (reference sequence). The CDR3 spans 15 residues.

This sequence joins TRBV30 and TRBJ2-3, with D possibly TRBD1 on 5 matching bases. Germline V gene sequence: CDR1 GTSNPN, CDR2 SVGIG (reference sequence). Trimming pared 0 bases from V and 0 bases from J, leaving 10 bases between. There are 15 residues in the CDR3. CDR3 nucleotides: TGTGCCTGGAGTGTAGGGGCAGGGAGCACAGATACGCAGTATTTT. It is translated as CAWSVGAGSTDTQYF.

This clone has a single count. The V gene is TRBV25-1, the J gene TRBJ2-6; D remains ambiguous. Trimming took off 7 bases at V and 2 bases at J, with 3 bases between the two ends. The CDR3 runs to 12 residues. CDR1 is MGHDK, CDR2 SYGVNS, per germline. CDR3 region: CASNAGANVLTF. In DNA form, the CDR3 reads TGTGCCAGCAACGCTGGGGCCAACGTCCTGACTTTC.

The V gene is TRBV19, the J gene TRBJ2-3; 9 bases align to TRBD2. Losses at the gene ends were 7 bases for V and 5 bases for J; bases not matched to a gene: 10. CDR1 is LNHDA, CDR2 SQIVND, per germline (reference sequence). This CDR3 comprises 15 residues. Here the CDR3 reads CASTRSGGLVDTQYF. The CDR3 DNA sequence: TGTGCCAGTACCCGTAGCGGGGGTCTGGTAGATACGCAGTATTTT. The variable domain in full, with the rest retrieved from reference TRBV19 and TRBJ2-3, is DGGITQSPKYLFRKEGQNVTLSCEQNLNHDAMYWYRQDPGQGLRLIYYSQIVNDFQKGDIAEGYSVSREKKESFPLTVTSAQKNPTAFYLCASTRSGGLVDTQYFGPGTRLTVL.

This chain connects TRBV7-8 to TRBJ1-6, with 7 nucleotides matching TRBD1. Germline CDR1 SGHVS, CDR2 FQNEAQ. The J segment lost 5 bases and the V segment lost 6 bases, leaving 7 bases of the junction unmatched. This CDR3 has 15 residues. The CDR3 DNA follows: TGTGCCAGCAGTCGACAGGGCCACGATAATTCACCCCTCCACTTT. This translates into CASSRQGHDNSPLHF.

The gene calls are TRBV5-6 and TRBJ1-3; maybe TRBD1 (5 bases). In germline, CDR1 is SGHDT, CDR2 YYEEEE. Trimming pared 3 bases from V and 0 bases from J, leaving 16 bases between. The CDR3 has 17 residues. The CDR3: CASSSPGDFNSGNTIYF. CDR3 in DNA: TGTGCCAGCAGCTCGCCCGGGGACTTCAACTCTGGAAACACCATATATTTT. The entire variable domain, with the rest obtained from reference TRBV5-6 and TRBJ1-3, is as follows: DAGVTQSPTHLIKTRGQQVTLRCSPKSGHDTVSWYQQALGQGPQFIFQYYEEEERQRGNFPDRFSGHQFPNYSSELNVNALLLGDSALYLCASSSPGDFNSGNTIYFGEGSWLTVV.

Points on this clone: One junction end disagrees with the germline gene, perhaps due to a read error. The V and J genes are TRBV7-7 and TRBJ2-2, with D perhaps matching TRBD1 (6 bases). This CDR3 has 14 residues. CDR1 and CDR2 from the germline V gene are SSHAT and FNYEAQ (reference sequence). The CDR3 DNA sequence: TGTGCTAGCAGCTTAGGGGGGAACACCGGGGAGCTGTTTTTT. This translates into CASSLGGNTGELFF.

The rearrangement joins TRBV6-6 to TRBJ2-7; 8 nucleotides match TRBD1. CDR1 and CDR2 from the germline V gene are MNHNY and SVGAGI (reference sequence). V dropped 5 bases and J dropped 6; count of bases not matched to a gene: 6. The CDR3 sequence is 13 residues long. The CDR3 DNA reads as TGTGCCAGCAGTCGGGACAGGCTTGTCGAGCAGTACTTC. Translated, it gives CASSRDRLVEQYF.